The sequence of this T cell receptor beta chain was determined in a study of blood T cell repertoires in COVID-19. Turning to the study itself: Spain, Italy and the United States supplied samples that represented acute and convalescent COVID-19. Nucleic acid was either cDNA or gDNA, and it came from T cells, B-cell-depleted T cells, or PBMCs.

Per the authors' pipeline: Reference gene primer amplification in the assay estimated nucleated cell counts. This table comes from immunoSEQ multiplex PCR, and its TCRdb copy is limited to in-frame clones, with some not included. V and J calls and clone size follow that table, whereas D and trimming were derived from the DNA. The data show around 70,000 clones, about 86% seen once. With 4 bases removed from V and 4 bases from J, the gap between germline ends came to 19 bases. Germline V gene lookup returns CDR1 LNHDA and CDR2 SQIVND (reference sequence). This CDR3 has 16 amino acids. Sequenced sample: peripheral blood. J is TRBJ1-2 and V is TRBV19; a weak D match, TRBD1 (6 bases). The receptor was derived from a man between 50 and 59 years old with acute or convalescent COVID-19. The DNA for the CDR3 is TGTGCCAGTAGTAGCACCAGGGGAGAGGGGCTCTATGGCTACACCTTC. This gives the protein CASSSTRGEGLYGYTF.